This T cell receptor (beta chain) came from a study of beta chain features in type 1 diabetes. Study-level findings and limits: Type 1 diabetes patients had TCRB CDR3s that were shorter (moderately but significantly so) in all four CD4+ subsets. Over-representation of high TCR-expressing cells was a possible consequence of cDNA sequencing.

As every portion of the isolated RNA was reverse transcribed, the sequencing read expressed TCRB transcripts. Read counts averaged around 3.5 million for samples of naive, central memory and regulatory T cells. Assay used: immunoSEQ multiplex PCR; TCRdb lists only in-frame clones, some missing. The data contain around 260,000 clones, less than 30% of them singletons. Per germline, CDR1 SGHTA and CDR2 FQGTGA. V gave up 4 bases and J gave up 4 bases; unmatched junction bases: 3. The CDR3 covers 15 residues. Note on this clone: What it recognizes is unknown.

Via CD45RO/CCR7/CD25/CD127/CD95/CD27, cells of the CD4+ naive, central memory, regulatory and stem cell-like memory subsets were sorted. The receptor was derived from a woman between 25 and 40 years old with type 1 diabetes. The sequencing input was naive CD4+ T cells from blood. The chain employs TRBV7-3 and TRBJ2-5; 13 bases line up with TRBD2. CDR3: CASSSLAGGGETQYF. The CDR3 coding sequence is TGTGCCAGCAGCTCACTAGCGGGAGGGGGAGAGACCCAGTACTTC.